This note documents a single T cell receptor beta chain sequence. These data belong to a study of blood T cell repertoires in COVID-19. The wider study: Acute-phase and convalescent COVID-19 samples originated in the United States, Italy and Spain.

Germline V gene lookup returns CDR1 SEHNR and CDR2 FQNEAQ (reference sequence). This CDR3 spans 17 amino acids. Germline trimming cut 4 bases from V and 1 base from J; bases unmatched to any gene: 4. Measured with immunoSEQ multiplex PCR; TCRdb has only the in-frame clones, and not every one. This sample has around 150,000 clones, with roughly 84% found just once. Seattle's enrolled individuals joined amid active infection and were then monitored longitudinally. The sequencing sample was made of peripheral blood. This chain uses TRBV7-9 with TRBJ2-7; 16 positions match TRBD2. The clonotype originates from a man aged 30 to 39 with COVID-19, enrolled during active disease. CDR3 loop: CASSSGTSGRASYEQYF. The CDR3 DNA follows: TGTGCCAGCAGCTCCGGGACTAGCGGGAGGGCTTCCTACGAGCAGTACTTC.